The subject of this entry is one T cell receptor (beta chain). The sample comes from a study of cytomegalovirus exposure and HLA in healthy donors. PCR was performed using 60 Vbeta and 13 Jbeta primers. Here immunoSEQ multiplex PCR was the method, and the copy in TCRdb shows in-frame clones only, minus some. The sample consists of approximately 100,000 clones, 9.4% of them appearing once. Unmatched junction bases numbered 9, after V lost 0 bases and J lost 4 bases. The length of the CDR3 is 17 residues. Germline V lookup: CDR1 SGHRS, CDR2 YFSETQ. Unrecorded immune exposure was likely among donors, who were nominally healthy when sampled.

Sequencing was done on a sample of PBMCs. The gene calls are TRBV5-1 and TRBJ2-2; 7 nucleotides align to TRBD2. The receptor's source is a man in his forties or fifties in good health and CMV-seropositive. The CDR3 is CASSLGSGGSGTGELFF. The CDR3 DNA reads TGCGCCAGCAGCTTGGGCTCGGGCGGGAGTGGCACCGGGGAGCTGTTTTTT. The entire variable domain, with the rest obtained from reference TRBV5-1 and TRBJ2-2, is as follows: KAGVTQTPRYLIKTRGQQVTLSCSPISGHRSVSWYQQTPGQGLQFLFEYFSETQRNKGNFPGRFSGRQFSNSRSEMNVSTLELGDSALYLCASSLGSGGSGTGELFFGEGSRLTVL.